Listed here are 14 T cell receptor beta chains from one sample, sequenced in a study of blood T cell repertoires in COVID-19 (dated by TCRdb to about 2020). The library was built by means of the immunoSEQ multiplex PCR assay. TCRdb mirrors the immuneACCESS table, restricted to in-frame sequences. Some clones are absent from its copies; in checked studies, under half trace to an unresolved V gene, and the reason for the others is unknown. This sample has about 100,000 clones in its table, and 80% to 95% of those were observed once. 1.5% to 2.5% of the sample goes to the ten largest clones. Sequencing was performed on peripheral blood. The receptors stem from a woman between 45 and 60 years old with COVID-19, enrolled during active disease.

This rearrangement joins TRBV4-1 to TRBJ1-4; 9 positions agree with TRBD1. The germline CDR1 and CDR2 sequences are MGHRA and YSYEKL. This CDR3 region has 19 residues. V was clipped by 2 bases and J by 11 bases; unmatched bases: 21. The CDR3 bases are TGCGCCAGCAGCCAACATTGGACAACCGGAGGACAGGGGATTGGGAAACTGTTTTTT. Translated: CASSQHWTTGGQGIGKLFF.

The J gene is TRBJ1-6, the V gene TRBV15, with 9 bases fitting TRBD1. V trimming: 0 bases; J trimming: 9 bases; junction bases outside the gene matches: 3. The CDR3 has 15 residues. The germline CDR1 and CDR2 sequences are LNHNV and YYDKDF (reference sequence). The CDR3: CATSREGQGSSPLHF. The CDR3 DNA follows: TGTGCCACCAGCAGAGAAGGACAGGGGAGTTCACCCCTCCACTTT.

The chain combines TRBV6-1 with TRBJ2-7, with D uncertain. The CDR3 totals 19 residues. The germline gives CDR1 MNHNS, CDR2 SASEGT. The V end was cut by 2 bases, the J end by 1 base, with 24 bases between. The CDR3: CASSELPPSGSYRSYEQYV. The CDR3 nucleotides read TGTGCCAGCAGTGAATTGCCTCCTTCGGGTTCTTACCGTTCCTACGAGCAGTACGTC.

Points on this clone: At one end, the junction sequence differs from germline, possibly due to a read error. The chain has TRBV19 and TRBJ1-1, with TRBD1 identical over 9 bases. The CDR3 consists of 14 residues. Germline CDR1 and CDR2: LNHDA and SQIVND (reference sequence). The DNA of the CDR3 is TGTGCCAGTAGTAACCAACAGGGGGCGAAGTTCAGTATCTTT. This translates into CASSNQQGAKFSIF.

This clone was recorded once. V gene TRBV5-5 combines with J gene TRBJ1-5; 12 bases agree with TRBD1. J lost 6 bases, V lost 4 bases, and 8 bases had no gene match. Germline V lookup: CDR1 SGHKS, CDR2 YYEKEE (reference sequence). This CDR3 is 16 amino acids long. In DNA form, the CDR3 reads TGTGCCAGCAGCCGGGACAGGGGGCAGTCAGTTCAGCCCCAGCATTTT. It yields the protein CASSRDRGQSVQPQHF.

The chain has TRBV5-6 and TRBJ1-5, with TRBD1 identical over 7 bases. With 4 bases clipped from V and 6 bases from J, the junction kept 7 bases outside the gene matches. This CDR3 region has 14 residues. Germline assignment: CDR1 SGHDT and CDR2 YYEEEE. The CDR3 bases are TGTGCCAGCAGCATCGACCAGGGGGGTCAGCCCCAGCATTTT. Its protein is CASSIDQGGQPQHF.

The CDR3 region is CASSPRGGGPTGELFF. The CDR3 DNA follows: TGTGCCAGCAGCCCGCGCGGCGGGGGGCCCACCGGGGAGCTGTTTTTT. The chain couples TRBV7-6 to TRBJ2-2, with 8 bases lining up with TRBD2. V shed 5 bases and J 4 bases; nucleotides not matched to a gene: 9. Germline CDR1 is SGHVS and CDR2 is FNYEAQ. CDR3 size: 16 residues.

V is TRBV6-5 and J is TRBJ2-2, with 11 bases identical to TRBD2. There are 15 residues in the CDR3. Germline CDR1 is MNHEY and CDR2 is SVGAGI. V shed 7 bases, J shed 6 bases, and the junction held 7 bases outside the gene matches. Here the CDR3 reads CASKRLAGPPGELFF. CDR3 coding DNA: TGTGCCAGCAAACGACTAGCGGGGCCCCCCGGGGAGCTGTTTTTT.

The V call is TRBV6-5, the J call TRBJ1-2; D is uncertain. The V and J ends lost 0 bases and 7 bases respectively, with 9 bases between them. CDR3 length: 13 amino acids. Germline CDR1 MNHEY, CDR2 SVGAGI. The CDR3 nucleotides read TGTGCCAGCAGTTACTCGGTGGCCGTTGGCTACACCTTC. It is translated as CASSYSVAVGYTF.

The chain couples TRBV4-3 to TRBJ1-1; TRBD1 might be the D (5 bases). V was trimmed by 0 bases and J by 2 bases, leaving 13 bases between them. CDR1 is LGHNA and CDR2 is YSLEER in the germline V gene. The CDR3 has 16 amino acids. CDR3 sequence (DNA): TGCGCCAGCAGCCAAGATTTGAACAGGCCAAACACTGAAGCTTTCTTT. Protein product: CASSQDLNRPNTEAFF.

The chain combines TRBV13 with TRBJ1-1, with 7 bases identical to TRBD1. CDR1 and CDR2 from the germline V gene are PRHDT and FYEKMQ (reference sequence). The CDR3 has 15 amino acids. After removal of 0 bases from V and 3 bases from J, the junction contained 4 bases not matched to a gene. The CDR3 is CASSLGTGRDTEAFF. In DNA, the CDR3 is TGTGCCAGCAGCTTAGGGACAGGGCGGGACACTGAAGCTTTCTTT. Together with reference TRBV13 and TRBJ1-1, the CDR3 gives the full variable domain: AAGVIQSPRHLIKEKRETATLKCYPIPRHDTVYWYQQGPGQDPQFLISFYEKMQSDKGSIPDRFSAQQFSDYHSELNMSSLELGDSALYFCASSLGTGRDTEAFFGQGTRLTVV.

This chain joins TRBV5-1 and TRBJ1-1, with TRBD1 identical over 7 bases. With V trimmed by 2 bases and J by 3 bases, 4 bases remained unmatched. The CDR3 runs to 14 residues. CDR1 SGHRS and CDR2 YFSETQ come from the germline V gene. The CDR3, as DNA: TGCGCCAGCAGCTTCGACAGGGACTACACTGAAGCTTTCTTT. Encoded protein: CASSFDRDYTEAFF.

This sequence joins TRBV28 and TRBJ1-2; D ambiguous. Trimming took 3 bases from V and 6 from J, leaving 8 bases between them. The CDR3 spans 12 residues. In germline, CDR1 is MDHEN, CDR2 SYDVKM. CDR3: CASSFGGDGYTF. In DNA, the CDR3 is TGTGCCAGCAGTTTCGGAGGAGATGGCTACACCTTC.

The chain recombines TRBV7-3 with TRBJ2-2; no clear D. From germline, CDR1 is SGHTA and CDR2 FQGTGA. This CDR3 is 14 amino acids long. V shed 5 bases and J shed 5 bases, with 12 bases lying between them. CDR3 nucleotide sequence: TGTGCCAGCAGCGCCGCTAGGAGTACCGGGGAGCTGTTTTTT. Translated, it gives CASSAARSTGELFF. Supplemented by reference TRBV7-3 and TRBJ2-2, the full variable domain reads GAGVSQTPSNKVTEKGKYVELRCDPISGHTALYWYRQSLGQGPEFLIYFQGTGAADDSGLPNDRFFAVRPEGSVSTLKIQRTERGDSAVYLCASSAARSTGELFFGEGSRLTVL.